This T cell receptor beta chain came from a study of PD-1 blockade in classical Hodgkin lymphoma. Findings of the study overall: Newly diagnosed patients were reported to exhibit reduced baseline TCR diversity relative to healthy donors.

Stated time point: newly diagnosed, previously untreated cHL patient sample. Researchers report purifying CD4+ T cells from thawed PBMCs by magnetic negative selection. Losses at the gene ends were 4 bases for V and 11 bases for J; bases not matched to a gene: 12. Germline V CDR1 and CDR2: SGHRS, YFSETQ. CDR3 size: 14 residues. With respect to this clone: No antigen is known for it.

Only in-frame clones appear in the TCRdb table, and some are missing; sequencing was by immunoSEQ multiplex PCR. The table lists 25,000 to 35,000 clones, around 89% of them singletons. Sequences were obtained from CD4+ T cells from blood. This sequence joins TRBV5-1 and TRBJ1-1; the match to TRBD1 covers 9 bases. The source of this sequence is a human donor with classical Hodgkin lymphoma. CDR3 DNA sequence: TGCGCCAGCAGCGCGGGACAGGGTCCCACGCGGGCTTTCTTT. This sequence encodes CASSAGQGPTRAFF.